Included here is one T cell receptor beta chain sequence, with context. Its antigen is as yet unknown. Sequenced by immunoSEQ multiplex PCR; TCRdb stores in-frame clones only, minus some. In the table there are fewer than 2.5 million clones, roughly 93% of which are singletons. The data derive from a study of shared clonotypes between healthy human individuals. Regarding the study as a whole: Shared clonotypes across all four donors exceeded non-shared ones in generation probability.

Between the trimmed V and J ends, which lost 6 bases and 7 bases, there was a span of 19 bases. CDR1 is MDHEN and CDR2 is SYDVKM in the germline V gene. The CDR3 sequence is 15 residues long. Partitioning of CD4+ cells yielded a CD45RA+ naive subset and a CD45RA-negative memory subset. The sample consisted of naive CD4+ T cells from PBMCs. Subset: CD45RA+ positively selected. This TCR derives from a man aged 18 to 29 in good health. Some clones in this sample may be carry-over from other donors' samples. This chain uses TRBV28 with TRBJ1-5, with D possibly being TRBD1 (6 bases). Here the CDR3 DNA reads TGTGCCAGCAGGGGACCGGGACATCAGGACCAGCCCCAGCATTTT. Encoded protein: CASRGPGHQDQPQHF.